Listed below are T cell receptor beta chains from one sample, sequenced in a study of cytomegalovirus exposure and HLA in healthy donors. Only in-frame clones appear in the TCRdb table, and some are missing; sequencing was by immunoSEQ multiplex PCR. The data show about 160,000 clones, around 80% seen once. The material sequenced was PBMCs. Receptors were obtained from a male donor in good health and CMV-seropositive. The CDR3 runs from the conserved cysteine through the conserved F or W. A D gene is named only where the DNA matches it firmly. Size is stated for part of the rows, as once, few or many counts, or as a class when the clone is expanded.

len,v_gene,d_gene,abundance,j_gene,CDR3nt,CDR3aa
19,TRBV10-1,-,-,TRBJ2-2,TGCGCCAGCACCTTGCCACAAGGCTACACTACCTCGAACACCGGGGAGCTGTTTTTT,CASTLPQGYTTSNTGELFF
16,TRBV6-5,TRBD2,-,TRBJ2-1,TGTGCCAGCAGTTACACTACTAGCGATCCCTACAATGAGCAGTTCTTC,CASSYTTSDPYNEQFF
15,TRBV28,TRBD1,-,TRBJ1-5,TGTGCCAGCAGTTCCACGGGACAGGGGTTACAGCCCCAGCATTTT,CASSSTGQGLQPQHF
14,TRBV27,TRBD2,-,TRBJ2-1,TGTGCCAGCAGTCTGACTAGCGGGAGCAATGAGCAGTTCTTC,CASSLTSGSNEQFF
13,TRBV11-3,-,once,TRBJ2-7,TGTGCCAGCAGCCCTGCAGGCGCTTACGAGCAGTACTTC,CASSPAGAYEQYF
16,TRBV27,-,-,TRBJ1-6,TGTGCCAGCGAGGGAGGGTGGCGGGAGTTCGGTTCACCCCTCCACTTT,CASEGGWREFGSPLHF
14,TRBV7-2,TRBD2,-,TRBJ2-3,TGTGCCAGCAGCTTTAGCGGGGCTACAGATACGCAGTATTTT,CASSFSGATDTQYF
18,TRBV30,TRBD2,once,TRBJ2-2,TGTGCCTGGAGTTCTCCTAAAACTAGCGGGATAAACACCGGGGAGCTGTTTTTT,CAWSSPKTSGINTGELFF
17,TRBV11-3,TRBD1,-,TRBJ2-2,TGTGCCAGCAGCTTCACAACAGGGGGCGTCGGTGCCGGGGAGCTGTTTTTT,CASSFTTGGVGAGELFF
15,TRBV18,TRBD1,-,TRBJ1-2,TGTGCCAGCTCACCGGACAGGGGGCGCCGCTATGGCTACACCTTC,CASSPDRGRRYGYTF
13,TRBV5-6,-,-,TRBJ2-2,TGTGCCAGCAGCTTGAGCGACACCGGGGAGCTGTTTTTT,CASSLSDTGELFF
14,TRBV11-2,-,-,TRBJ2-3,TGTGCCAGCAGCCCGCTAACTAGCACAGATACGCAGTATTTT,CASSPLTSTDTQYF
17,TRBV2,TRBD1,-,TRBJ1-5,TGTGCCAGCAGACAGAGCCCGACAGGGGTTAGCAATCAGCCCCAGCATTTT,CASRQSPTGVSNQPQHF
16,TRBV30,TRBD2,few,TRBJ2-3,TGTGCCTGGAAGCTAGCGGGAGGGGCTAACACAGATACGCAGTATTTT,CAWKLAGGANTDTQYF